This paragraph covers one T cell receptor (beta chain) sequence. The CDR3 has 14 residues. V shed 2 bases and J shed 10 bases, with 12 bases lying between them. Germline CDR1 is SGHDN and CDR2 is FVKESK. The data were taken from a study of shared clonotypes between healthy human individuals. Terminally differentiated effector memory CD45RA+ cells were excluded from the naive CD8 cells, which were CD45RO-negative and positively selected for CCR7. This table comes from immunoSEQ multiplex PCR, and its TCRdb copy is limited to in-frame clones, with some not included. The repertoire has about 2 million clones, just under 95% of them found once; the top ten carry about 1.1%.

The sequencing sample was made of naive CD8+ T cells sorted from blood. The sequence was obtained from a man aged 18 to 29 in good health. The rearrangement uses TRBV14 and TRBJ1-6, with D possibly matching TRBD1 (5 bases). The CDR3 spells CASSQWGTGSPLHF. The CDR3 nucleotides are TGTGCCAGCAGCCAATGGGGCACGGGATCACCCCTCCACTTT.